This T cell receptor (beta chain) emerged from a study of cytomegalovirus exposure and HLA in healthy donors. Germline V lookup: CDR1 SGHTA, CDR2 FQGNSA. V shed 6 bases, J shed 4 bases, and the junction held 8 bases outside the gene matches. The CDR3 length is 16 residues. Data came from immunoSEQ multiplex PCR; TCRdb stores just in-frame clones and leaves some out. Of more than 250,000 clones in the sample, around 90% were seen once. V is TRBV7-2 and J is TRBJ2-1; 11 nucleotides line up with TRBD2. The specimen was PBMCs. This sequence originates from a woman in her 30s in good health and CMV-seropositive. The CDR3 sequence is CASSTSGGDFYNEQFF. The CDR3 region has the DNA TGTGCCAGCAGTACTAGCGGGGGAGACTTTTACAATGAGCAGTTCTTC.